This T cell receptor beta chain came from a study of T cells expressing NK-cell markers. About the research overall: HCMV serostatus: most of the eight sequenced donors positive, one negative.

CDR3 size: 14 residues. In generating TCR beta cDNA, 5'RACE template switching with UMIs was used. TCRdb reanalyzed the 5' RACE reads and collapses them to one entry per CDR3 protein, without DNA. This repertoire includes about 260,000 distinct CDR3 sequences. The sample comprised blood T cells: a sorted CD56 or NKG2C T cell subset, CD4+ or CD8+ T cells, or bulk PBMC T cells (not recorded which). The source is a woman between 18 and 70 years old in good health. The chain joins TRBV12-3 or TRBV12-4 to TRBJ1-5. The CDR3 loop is CASTVDGYNQPQHF.